This T cell receptor beta chain appears in the sequencing data of a study of cytomegalovirus exposure and HLA in healthy donors. Note on this clone: Antigen unknown.

Notes on the study in general: The later analysis indicated that the majority of CMV-associated TCR beta chains appeared HLA-restricted. Accurate predictions that matched the HLA-A and HLA-B alleles of most subjects were reportedly made from TCR beta sequences.

Trimming took 1 base from V and 3 from J, leaving 10 bases between them. There are 15 residues in the CDR3. Germline values: CDR1 SGHTA, CDR2 FQGNSA. The PCR was carried out with 60 Vbeta primers and 13 Jbeta primers. Authors' data handling: About 10 million shared chains were among 80 million or so unique TCR beta chains counted in a later analysis. The repertoire was sequenced with immunoSEQ multiplex PCR; TCRdb's copy has only in-frame clones and lacks some. V, J and clone size were drawn from that table, and D and trimming were deduced from the DNA. The repertoire includes around 89,000 clones, more than 70% of them detected once, and 3% sits in the top ten.

This sequence was found in a man between 40 and 49 years old in good health and CMV-seronegative. Sequencing was carried out using PBMCs. The chain couples TRBV7-2 to TRBJ1-3; possibly TRBD1 for D (5 bases). For the CDR3, the DNA is TGTGCCAGCAGCTTAGGGGGCTCGGGTGGAAACACCATATATTTT. Protein: CASSLGGSGGNTIYF.